This TCR beta chain stems from a study of blood T cell repertoires in COVID-19. TCRdb's copy holds only in-frame clones and misses some; the assay was immunoSEQ multiplex PCR. This sample has roughly 180,000 clones, with approximately 89% found just once. Germline V CDR1 and CDR2: GTSNPN, SVGIG (reference sequence). V was clipped by 2 bases and J by 8 bases; unmatched bases: 3. The CDR3 runs 14 residues. The sequencing input was peripheral blood. The receptor comes from a woman younger than 45 with acute or convalescent COVID-19. The chain links TRBV30 to TRBJ1-6; the match to TRBD1 covers 10 bases. The CDR3 spells CAWSMGTGDSPLHF. In DNA, the CDR3 is TGTGCCTGGAGTATGGGGACAGGGGATTCACCCCTCCACTTT.